The 6 T cell receptor beta chains reported below all come from one sample, sequenced in a study of cytomegalovirus exposure and HLA in healthy donors. It was with 60 Vbeta and 13 Jbeta primers that the PCR ran. Assay used: immunoSEQ multiplex PCR; TCRdb lists only in-frame clones, some missing. This table holds approximately 79,000 clones, 79% found once. Sequencing used PBMCs. The source is a woman in her forties in good health and CMV-seropositive.

This clone was picked up one time. The chain couples TRBV15 to TRBJ2-1, with a tentative D call TRBD2 (5 bases). Per the germline V gene, CDR1 is LNHNV and CDR2 is YYDKDF (reference sequence). This CDR3 region has 15 residues. The V and J ends lost 5 bases and 2 bases respectively, with 13 bases between them. The CDR3 loop reads CATSSIDSAYNEQFF. CDR3 sequence (DNA): TGTGCCACCAGCTCCATCGATAGCGCCTACAATGAGCAGTTCTTC.

V and J are TRBV6-4 and TRBJ2-2; maybe TRBD2 (5 bases). V lost 0 bases to trimming and J lost 2 bases, with 16 bases between them. The CDR3 is 18 amino acids. The germline gives CDR1 MRHNA, CDR2 SNTAGT. The CDR3 nucleotides read TGTGCCAGCAGTGACTCGAATGTCGGCGGGTCAAACACCGGGGAGCTGTTTTTT. Its protein is CASSDSNVGGSNTGELFF.

The V and J genes are TRBV5-4 and TRBJ1-1; 7 nucleotides line up with TRBD1. This CDR3 is 16 amino acids long. Germline V gene sequence: CDR1 SGHNT, CDR2 YYREEE (reference sequence). Trimming at V came to 4 bases and at J to 0 bases, leaving 9 bases not matched to a gene. The CDR3 region is CASSLHRGLMNTEAFF. The CDR3 DNA reads as TGTGCCAGCAGCCTCCACAGGGGCCTGATGAACACTGAAGCTTTCTTT.

The chain is built from TRBV5-1 and TRBJ2-7; 11 positions match TRBD2. CDR3 size: 15 residues. CDR1 SGHRS and CDR2 YFSETQ come from the germline V gene. J was trimmed by 5 bases and V by 2 bases; bases with no gene match: 6. The CDR3 DNA reads as TGCGCCAGCAGCTTAACTAGCGGGAGTTTTGACGAGCAGTACTTC. Protein sequence: CASSLTSGSFDEQYF.

The rearrangement uses TRBV19 and TRBJ2-1; no definite D call. The germline gives CDR1 LNHDA, CDR2 SQIVND (reference sequence). This CDR3 is 14 amino acids long. Trimming stripped 1 base from V and 5 bases from J, with 9 bases between. CDR3 sequence (DNA): TGTGCCAGTAGTATAGGACTTTTCAACAATGAGCAGTTCTTC. It codes for CASSIGLFNNEQFF.

The chain combines TRBV6-5 with TRBJ2-7; D is undetermined. This CDR3 comprises 13 residues. The germline gives CDR1 MNHEY, CDR2 SVGAGI. Trimming left V 5 bases short and J 4 bases short, with 12 bases between. The CDR3 here is CASSPSTAYEQYF. The CDR3 coding sequence is TGTGCCAGCAGTCCCTCCACAGCATACGAGCAGTACTTC.